This is a list of T cell receptor beta chains from one sample in a study of blood T cell repertoires in COVID-19. Some clones are missing from TCRdb's copy, which holds only in-frame ones; the method was immunoSEQ multiplex PCR. The repertoire holds about 200,000 clones, with 86% as singletons. Input material: peripheral blood. The source is a young man who had recovered from COVID-19. The CDR3 runs from the conserved cysteine through the conserved F or W. A D gene is named only where the DNA matches it firmly. Some rows mark clone size as missing; the rest say once, few, many or name a class of expanded clone.

V,J,size,D,DNA,CDR3
TRBV9,TRBJ2-1,few,TRBD2,TGTGCCAGCAGCGTAGACGGGGGGGTCGTCAATGAGCAGTTCTTC,CASSVDGGVVNEQFF
TRBV5-1,TRBJ1-2,-,-,TGCGCCAGCAGCTCCGGGGATGGCTACACCTTC,CASSSGDGYTF
TRBV6-1,TRBJ2-5,once,TRBD1,TGTGCCAGCAGTGAAACCCCGGGACAGGGAGAGACCCAGTACTTC,CASSETPGQGETQYF
TRBV5-8,TRBJ1-2,once,-,TGTGCCAGCAGCTTGAGGGGGGGTTATGGCTACACCTTC,CASSLRGGYGYTF
TRBV10-3,TRBJ2-1,-,-,TGTGCCATCAGTGAGCTGGGGGGACCCTACAATGAGCAGTTCTTC,CAISELGGPYNEQFF
TRBV6-5,TRBJ1-2,-,TRBD1,TGTGCCAGCCACTTAGGAGGGACAGGGGGTGGCTACACCTTC,CASHLGGTGGGYTF
TRBV30,TRBJ1-5,-,-,TGTGCCTGGAGCCGCCCATCAGGGAATCAGCCCCAGCATTTT,CAWSRPSGNQPQHF
TRBV22-1,TRBJ2-7,-,-,TGTCCTGTCCCGGGACAGGGACACTACGAGCAGTACTTC,CPVPGQGHYEQYF
TRBV19,TRBJ1-6,-,-,TGTGCCAGTAGTATGGTCTTGAGCTCCTATAATTCACCCCTCCACTTT,CASSMVLSSYNSPLHF
TRBV7-2,TRBJ2-3,-,-,TGTGCCAGCAGCTTATTGTACGGGGTTAAAGTCGGTACGCAGTATTTT,CASSLLYGVKVGTQYF
TRBV20-1,TRBJ1-2,-,TRBD1,TGCAGTGCTAGTGTGAAGGGACAGCTCTATGGCTACACCTTC,CSASVKGQLYGYTF
TRBV2,TRBJ2-7,-,TRBD1,TGTGCCAGCAGTCTAACAGGGGGCTCCTACGAGCAGTACTTC,CASSLTGGSYEQYF
TRBV5-1,TRBJ1-1,-,-,TGCGCCAGCAGCTTAGGACAGACAAACACTGAAGCTTTCTTT,CASSLGQTNTEAFF
TRBV9,TRBJ2-3,-,TRBD2,TGTGCCAGCAGCGTAGGCGGGGGTTACACAGATACGCAGTATTTT,CASSVGGGYTDTQYF